This record concerns one TCR beta chain sequence. Its cognate antigen is unknown. One entry per CDR3 protein, without DNA, is what TCRdb gives after re-calling the 5' RACE reads. Here the sample table reports hundreds of thousands of distinct CDR3 sequences. The data were taken from a study of T cells expressing NK-cell markers. Study-level background: Each TCR beta repertoire originated in sorted T cells that were CD3+CD56+NKG2C+, CD3+CD56+NKG2C- or CD3+CD56-NKG2C+.

The germline V gene has CDR1 DFQATT and CDR2 SNEGSKA (reference sequence). The CDR3 totals 14 residues. Study findings and constraints: These clonotypes additionally ranked first within the CD3+CD56-NKG2C+ fraction of four donors. NKG2C+ dominant clonotype frequencies in a handful of donors were roughly 1.0-7.5% of CD8+ T cells.

Sequencing input: blood T cells: a sorted CD56 or NKG2C T cell subset, CD4+ or CD8+ T cells, or bulk PBMC T cells (not recorded which). This clonotype was sampled from a man aged 18-69 years in good health. The V call is TRBV20-1, the J call TRBJ1-1; TCRdb reports TRBD1, a call that lacks DNA to check it against. CDR3 protein: CSYFLGQGGTEAFF.